This T cell receptor beta chain derives from a study of blood T cell repertoires in COVID-19. Study as a whole: T cells, B-cell-depleted T cells, or PBMCs supplied cDNA or gDNA.

Sequencing was performed with immunoSEQ multiplex PCR; in TCRdb, only in-frame clones are kept and a portion is missing. The table lists more than 85,000 clones, more than 70% of them singletons. About this clone itself: At one end the junction does not follow the germline gene, possibly because of a read error.

This CDR3 contains 13 residues. CDR1 MNHEY and CDR2 SVGEGT come from the germline V gene. Input material: peripheral blood. The gene calls are TRBV6-2 or TRBV6-3 and TRBJ1-2; D gene ambiguous. This TCR was sampled from a woman aged 80 or older with acute or convalescent COVID-19. CDR3 bases: TGTGCCAGCAGTGACTCGCGGGGCTATGGCTACACCTTC. Its protein product is CASSDSRGYGYTF.